This T cell receptor (beta chain) was observed in a study of T cell repertoires in cytomegalovirus infection. TCRdb analysed the reads with MiXCR anew, one entry per CDR3 protein. The sample shows just under 300,000 distinct CDR3 sequences, approximately 10% of them seen only once. Trimming removed 4 bases at V and 2 bases at J, with 6 bases between. There are 12 residues in the CDR3. Germline V gene lookup returns CDR1 SGHDN and CDR2 FVKESK. This clonotype appeared many times. The chain employs TRBV14 and TRBJ2-7, with D hard to call. The sequence was obtained from a human donor in good health (CMV status not recorded). Some clones in this sample may be carry-over from other donors' samples. Sequenced input: PBMCs. The CDR3 spells CASSRGPYEQYF. The CDR3 coding sequence is TGTGCCAGCAGCCGCGGCCCCTACGAGCAGTACTTC.